This is a list of T cell receptor beta chains from one sample in a study of shared clonotypes between healthy human individuals. Assay: immunoSEQ multiplex PCR; the TCRdb copy retains only in-frame clones and omits some. The repertoire has about 1.5 million clones, roughly 96% of them found once; the top ten carry approximately 1.1%. Source material: naive CD4+ T cells sorted from blood. All receptors derive from a man aged 30 to 39 in good health. The CDR3 runs from the conserved cysteine through the conserved F or W. The D gene is left open where the match is weak. For some rows the clone size is stated as once, few or many, or as a class when expanded; others skip it.

clone size	V gene	J gene	D gene	CDR3 protein	CDR3 DNA
.	TRBV28	TRBJ2-3	.	CASSLSRDTQYF	TGTGCCAGCAGTTTATCCCGTGATACGCAGTATTTT
.	TRBV19	TRBJ2-7	.	CASSIRGRGVEQYF	TGTGCCAGTAGTATCCGGGGGCGCGGGGTCGAGCAGTACTTC
.	TRBV7-8	TRBJ1-4	.	CASSLGGWLEEKLFF	TGTGCCAGCAGCTTAGGAGGGTGGTTAGAAGAAAAACTGTTTTTT
.	TRBV14	TRBJ2-2	.	CASSHDLPGFDTGELFF	TGTGCCAGCAGCCATGACCTACCCGGTTTTGACACCGGGGAGCTGTTTTTT
.	TRBV7-9	TRBJ1-1	TRBD1	CASTILTGGGGTEAFF	TGTGCCAGCACCATTTTAACAGGGGGAGGTGGGACTGAAGCTTTCTTT
.	TRBV28	TRBJ1-5	.	CASSLQAGARQPQHF	TGTGCCAGCAGTCTCCAGGCAGGGGCTAGGCAGCCCCAGCATTTT
.	TRBV5-1	TRBJ1-5	.	CASSLSGNSNQPQHF	TGCGCCAGCAGCTTAAGTGGAAATAGCAATCAGCCCCAGCATTTT
.	TRBV5-4	TRBJ2-7	TRBD2	CASSLGGWTSGEIF	TGTGCCAGCAGCTTGGGCGGATGGACTAGCGGAGAAATCTTC
.	TRBV6-1	TRBJ1-5	TRBD1	CASSVSPGTDSNQPQHF	TGTGCCAGCAGTGTGTCCCCCGGGACAGATAGCAATCAGCCCCAGCATTTT
.	TRBV4-3	TRBJ1-1	.	CASSQSFQGPEAFF	TGCGCCAGCAGCCAATCCTTTCAGGGGCCTGAAGCTTTCTTT
.	TRBV7-9	TRBJ1-1	.	CASSLDTDEAFF	TGTGCCAGCAGCCTAGACACAGATGAAGCTTTCTTT
.	TRBV29-1	TRBJ2-1	.	CSVEDSGSSYNEQFF	TGCAGCGTTGAAGATTCCGGGAGCTCCTACAATGAGCAGTTCTTC
.	TRBV6-1	TRBJ2-7	TRBD2	CASTLAGVNEQYF	TGTGCCAGCACGCTAGCGGGAGTAAACGAGCAGTACTTC
.	TRBV6-5	TRBJ2-5	TRBD1	CASSFRDRVLLETQYF	TGTGCCAGCAGTTTCCGGGACAGGGTTCTCCTGGAGACCCAGTACTTC
.	TRBV9	TRBJ2-1	.	CASSKGTYNEQFF	TGTGCCAGCAGCAAAGGGACTTACAATGAGCAGTTCTTC
.	TRBV5-5	TRBJ2-2	.	CASSPVLGELFF	TGTGCCAGCAGCCCCGTTCTCGGGGAGCTGTTTTTT
.	TRBV2	TRBJ2-1	TRBD2	CASSDVAGESYNEQFF	TGTGCCAGCAGTGACGTAGCGGGAGAGTCCTACAATGAGCAGTTCTTC
.	TRBV7-9	TRBJ1-1	.	CASRRTGNTEAFF	TGTGCCAGCAGGAGAACAGGGAACACTGAAGCTTTCTTT
.	TRBV30	TRBJ2-7	.	CAWSVGGDREGYEQYF	TGTGCCTGGAGTGTAGGGGGAGACAGGGAGGGCTACGAGCAGTACTTC
.	TRBV9	TRBJ1-1	TRBD1	CASSLSGQSTEAFF	TGTGCCAGCAGCTTGTCGGGACAGTCCACTGAAGCTTTCTTT
.	TRBV4-3	TRBJ2-3	.	CASSQDLGGTGFATSTDTQYF	TGCGCCAGCAGCCAAGATCTTGGGGGAACAGGGTTCGCCACTAGCACAGATACGCAGTATTTT
.	TRBV10-1	TRBJ2-1	.	CASSVSTYNEQFF	TGCGCCAGCAGTGTGAGTACGTACAATGAGCAGTTCTTC
.	TRBV6-5	TRBJ1-2	.	CASSYMGYGYTF	TGTGCCAGCAGTTACATGGGGTATGGCTACACCTTC
.	TRBV7-7	TRBJ2-5	.	CASSLLLDPERSETQYF	TGTGCCAGCAGCTTACTTCTTGACCCGGAACGGAGTGAGACCCAGTACTTC
.	TRBV19	TRBJ2-1	.	CASSIAGAGVNEQFF	TGTGCCAGTAGTATAGCAGGGGCTGGGGTCAATGAGCAGTTCTTC
.	TRBV2	TRBJ2-2	TRBD1	CASSGQGIAGELFF	TGTGCCAGCAGTGGACAGGGGATCGCCGGGGAGCTGTTTTTT
.	TRBV18	TRBJ2-5	TRBD1	CASSRDRGLGETQYF	TGTGCCAGCTCACGGGACAGGGGGCTAGGAGAGACCCAGTACTTC
once	TRBV28	TRBJ2-1	.	CAIQPVSSYNEQFF	TGTGCCATCCAACCAGTCAGCTCCTACAATGAGCAGTTCTTC
.	TRBV15	TRBJ2-1	.	CATSSVTVDEQFF	TGTGCCACCAGCAGTGTCACTGTGGATGAGCAGTTCTTC
once	TRBV18	TRBJ2-1	.	CASSLGQRLYNEQFF	TGTGCCAGCTCGCTCGGACAGCGCCTCTACAATGAGCAGTTCTTC
.	TRBV25-1	TRBJ1-2	.	CASSGGVGYYGYTF	TGTGCCAGCAGCGGGGGAGTAGGCTACTATGGCTACACCTTC